These 25 T cell receptor beta chains were all obtained from the same sample, sequenced in a study of siplizumab effects on memory and regulatory T cells. Profiled with immunoSEQ multiplex PCR; TCRdb holds only in-frame clones, not every one. The profile covers roughly 69,000 clones, with approximately 82% appearing a single time and 3% to 4% taken by the ten largest. The specimen sequenced was memory CD4+ T cells sorted from blood. These receptors were obtained from a human donor in good health.

This chain uses TRBV11-3 with TRBJ2-5, with 9 bases matching TRBD1. In germline, CDR1 is SGHNT, CDR2 YENEEA. The CDR3 is 14 residues long. The V segment lost 4 bases and the J segment 5 bases; nucleotides outside the gene matches: 5. The CDR3 nucleotides read TGTGCCAGCAGCTCCGGACAGGGGTGGGAGACCCAGTACTTC. Protein product: CASSSGQGWETQYF.

This clone was detected once. The chain has TRBV15 and TRBJ1-5; the D is unclear. The CDR3 consists of 14 residues. V was shortened by 2 bases and J by 8 bases, with 13 bases between the two germline ends. Germline CDR1 is LNHNV and CDR2 is YYDKDF (reference sequence). The DNA of the CDR3 is TGTGCCACCAGCAGATCCTATAATCAGGAGCCCCAGCATTTT. This encodes CATSRSYNQEPQHF. Filled out from reference TRBV15 and TRBJ1-5, the complete variable domain reads DAMVIQNPRYQVTQFGKPVTLSCSQTLNHNVMYWYQQKSSQAPKLLFHYYDKDFNNEADTPDNFQSRRPNTSFCFLDIRSPGLGDTAMYLCATSRSYNQEPQHFGDGTRLSIL.

The CDR3, as DNA: TGTGCCAGCAGTTTACGACTAGCGGTCCAAGAGACCCAGTACTTC. Translation: CASSLRLAVQETQYF. V and J are TRBV27 and TRBJ2-5, with 9 bases that match TRBD2. Germline assignment: CDR1 MNHEY and CDR2 SMNVEV (reference sequence). The CDR3 is made up of 15 amino acids. V lost 2 bases and J lost 1; bases outside the gene matches: 2.

In this sample, this clone turned up once. V is TRBV7-8 and J is TRBJ2-2, with 7 bases lining up with TRBD1. V dropped 4 bases and J dropped 1; count of bases not matched to a gene: 3. The CDR3 extends over 15 amino acids. Germline V gives CDR1 SGHVS, CDR2 FQNEAQ. The CDR3 loop reads CASSSTGWNTGELFF. For the CDR3, the DNA is TGTGCCAGCAGCTCGACAGGGTGGAACACCGGGGAGCTGTTTTTT.

The V and J genes are TRBV2 and TRBJ2-2, with a weak D call TRBD1 (5 bases). The germline V and J ends were trimmed by 1 base and 7 bases, with 19 bases remaining between them. CDR1 is SNHLY and CDR2 is FYNNEI in the germline V gene. This CDR3 contains 17 residues. Here the CDR3 reads CASSEVTVGARIGELFF. The CDR3 DNA follows: TGTGCCAGCAGTGAAGTAACCGTTGGGGCACGGATCGGGGAGCTGTTTTTT.

CDR3 amino acids: CASSLAIGGNTIYF. The CDR3 DNA is TGCGCCAGCAGCTTGGCCATAGGAGGAAACACCATATATTTT. The J gene is TRBJ1-3, the V gene TRBV5-1; D is uncertain. The CDR3 covers 14 residues. V was clipped by 0 bases and J by 4 bases, with 8 bases between them. Germline assignment: CDR1 SGHRS and CDR2 YFSETQ.

The J gene is TRBJ1-2, the V gene TRBV10-3; 9 bases are a match to TRBD1. CDR1 is ENHRY and CDR2 is SYGVKD in the germline V gene. The trim removed 3 bases at V and 3 bases at J, leaving 8 bases unmatched. This CDR3 has 16 residues. Written as DNA, the CDR3 is TGTGCCATCAGTGACCGGAGACAGGGGGGAGACTATGGCTACACCTTC. It translates to CAISDRRQGGDYGYTF.

The chain recombines TRBV2 with TRBJ2-5; D uncertain. Germline V lookup: CDR1 SNHLY, CDR2 FYNNEI. Trimming cost V 5 bases and J 7 bases, with 8 bases left between them. This CDR3 spans 11 amino acids. The CDR3 DNA reads TGTGCCAGCAGTTCCATCGGGACCCAGTACTTC. It is translated as CASSSIGTQYF.

This chain links TRBV6-5 with TRBJ2-3, with 11 positions matching TRBD2. The CDR3 length is 15 residues. Germline-derived CDR1 and CDR2 are MNHEY and SVGAGI. V lost 5 bases, J lost 4 bases, and 5 bases stayed unmatched. CDR3 in amino acids: CASSQTSGSSDTQYF. The DNA for the CDR3 is TGTGCCAGCAGTCAAACTAGCGGGAGTTCAGATACGCAGTATTTT.

This clone has only a few counts. This rearrangement joins TRBV6-5 to TRBJ2-4; the match to TRBD1 covers 7 bases. The V segment lost 2 bases and the J segment 2 bases; nucleotides outside the gene matches: 6. This CDR3 region has 16 residues. The germline CDR1 and CDR2 sequences are MNHEY and SVGAGI. Written as DNA, the CDR3 is TGTGCCAGCAGTTACGCGCCGACAGGGACCAAAAACATTCAGTACTTC. Translation gives CASSYAPTGTKNIQYF.

Comment on this clone: A read error may account for a junction end that differs from germline. This specimen includes other DNA sequences encoding the same CDR3. The genes are TRBV10-3 and TRBJ1-5, with D unresolved. The CDR3 loop spans 13 amino acids. The germline gives CDR1 ENHRY, CDR2 SYGVKD. The CDR3 loop reads CATSPEGNQPQHF. In nucleotides, the CDR3 is TGCGCCACCTCACCTGAAGGCAATCAGCCCCAGCATTTT.

The gene calls are TRBV11-2 and TRBJ1-5, with D perhaps TRBD1 (6 bases). The V gene's germline CDR1 is SGHAT and CDR2 FQNNGV. The CDR3 loop spans 13 amino acids. The ends were cut back, 5 bases at V and 4 bases at J, with 9 bases in the middle. In DNA form, the CDR3 reads TGTGCCAGCAGCCCGGACAGTAATCAGCCCCAGCATTTT. It translates to CASSPDSNQPQHF.

The CDR3 loop reads CASSPRDTNSPLHF. The CDR3, as DNA: TGTGCCAGCTCACCGCGGGACACTAATTCACCCCTCCACTTT. The rearrangement links TRBV18 to TRBJ1-6; a possible D gene is TRBD1 (6 bases). Germline V gene lookup returns CDR1 KGHSH and CDR2 LQKENI. V was pared by 3 bases and J by 6 bases, with 9 bases between. The CDR3 is 14 residues long.

V and J are TRBV2 and TRBJ2-5; a weak D match, TRBD1 (5 bases). This CDR3 has 13 residues. The V and J ends lost 9 bases and 3 bases respectively, with 14 bases between them. Germline-derived CDR1 and CDR2 are SNHLY and FYNNEI. The CDR3 nucleotides are TGTGCCAGAAGCCAGGGTCTCGAAGAGACCCAGTACTTC. It specifies CARSQGLEETQYF.

This clone was picked up many times. The chain carries TRBV7-9 and TRBJ2-7, with a weak D call TRBD1 (6 bases). The germline gives CDR1 SEHNR, CDR2 FQNEAQ (reference sequence). Trimming pared 5 bases from V and 0 bases from J, leaving 11 bases between. CDR3 length: 14 amino acids. The CDR3 region is CASSVTGSSYEQYF. The CDR3, as DNA: TGTGCCAGCAGCGTTACAGGGAGCTCCTACGAGCAGTACTTC.

This clone has just a few counts. V and J are TRBV7-2 and TRBJ1-2; D not certain. V was shortened by 5 bases and J by 4 bases, with 8 bases between the two germline ends. The germline V gene encodes CDR1 SGHTA and CDR2 FQGNSA. CDR3 length: 12 amino acids. The CDR3 bases are TGTGCCAGCAGCCGACGGGCCTATGGCTACACCTTC. Translation gives CASSRRAYGYTF.

Ten or more counts support this clone. CDR3 protein: CASSLGPNQPQHF. The CDR3 DNA sequence: TGTGCCAGCAGCCTGGGTCCTAATCAGCCCCAGCATTTT. The chain couples TRBV14 to TRBJ1-5; D gene unclear. Per the germline V gene, CDR1 is SGHDN and CDR2 is FVKESK. The CDR3 is 13 residues long. V was shortened by 4 bases and J by 4 bases, with 8 bases between the two germline ends.

V gene TRBV30 combines with J gene TRBJ1-1, with 9 nucleotides matching TRBD1. J lost 1 base, V lost 5 bases, and 8 bases had no gene match. The CDR3 runs to 15 residues. Germline V gene lookup returns CDR1 GTSNPN and CDR2 SVGIG (reference sequence). The CDR3 loop reads CAWYRDRAKNTEAFF. Here the CDR3 DNA reads TGTGCCTGGTACCGGGACAGGGCTAAGAACACTGAAGCTTTCTTT.

The rearrangement links TRBV5-4 to TRBJ1-2; 7 positions match TRBD1. Trimming at V came to 5 bases and at J to 0 bases, leaving 7 bases not matched to a gene. The V gene's germline CDR1 is SGHNT and CDR2 YYREEE (reference sequence). This CDR3 has 15 residues. The CDR3 here is CASRVQTGSNYGYTF. CDR3 nucleotide sequence: TGTGCCAGCAGAGTCCAGACAGGGTCTAACTATGGCTACACCTTC.

The rearrangement links TRBV7-9 to TRBJ1-2, with 9 bases identical to TRBD1. Germline assignment: CDR1 SEHNR and CDR2 FQNEAQ (reference sequence). The CDR3 sequence is 15 residues long. With 5 bases clipped from V and 8 bases from J, the junction kept 12 bases outside the gene matches. CDR3 bases: TGTGCCAGCAGCAGGGACAGGGACCTACCTAGCGGCTACACCTTC. It codes for CASSRDRDLPSGYTF. The whole variable domain, remainder taken from reference TRBV7-9 and TRBJ1-2, is DTGVSQNPRHKITKRGQNVTFRCDPISEHNRLYWYRQTLGQGPEFLTYFQNEAQLEKSRLLSDRFSAERPKGSFSTLEIQRTEQGDSAMYLCASSRDRDLPSGYTFGSGTRLTVV.

J is TRBJ2-6 and V is TRBV9, with D perhaps matching TRBD1 or TRBD2 (6 bases each). The CDR3 is made up of 18 amino acids. Germline CDR1 and CDR2: SGDLS and YYNGEE. The ends were cut back, 0 bases at V and 4 bases at J, with 17 bases in the middle. This CDR3 is CASSVGGGPEAGANVLTF. The CDR3 DNA reads TGTGCCAGCAGCGTAGGTGGGGGGCCGGAGGCCGGGGCCAACGTCCTGACTTTC.

This clone was detected only a few times. The genes are TRBV11-3 and TRBJ2-7, with a possible D match to TRBD2 (6 bases). V was cut by 1 base and J by 6 bases, with 10 bases left in between. CDR3 length equals 13 residues. Looked up from germline, CDR1 is SGHNT and CDR2 is YENEEA. CDR3 sequence: CASSLGDSAEQYF. As DNA, the CDR3 is TGTGCCAGCAGCTTAGGGGACTCTGCCGAGCAGTACTTC. The full variable domain, rest sourced from reference TRBV11-3 and TRBJ2-7, is EAGVVQSPRYKIIEKKQPVAFWCNPISGHNTLYWYLQNLGQGPELLIRYENEEAVDDSQLPKDRFSAERLKGVDSTLKIQPAELGDSAVYLCASSLGDSAEQYFGPGTRLTVT.

The J gene is TRBJ2-7, the V gene TRBV2; no firm D call. V gave up 2 bases and J gave up 3 bases, with 8 bases separating them. CDR1 is SNHLY and CDR2 is FYNNEI in the germline V gene. The CDR3 is 13 amino acids. The CDR3 loop is CASSEFPFYEQYF. CDR3 in DNA: TGTGCCAGCAGTGAATTTCCGTTCTACGAGCAGTACTTC.

This clone was observed once. The chain carries TRBV6-1 and TRBJ1-1; D possibly corresponds to TRBD1 (5 bases). The CDR3 extends over 13 amino acids. Trimming took off 8 bases at V and 3 bases at J, with 13 bases between the two ends. CDR1 and CDR2 (germline): MNHNS, SASEGT. Here the CDR3 reads CASRQLQDTEAFF. As DNA, the CDR3 is TGTGCCAGCCGCCAGTTACAGGACACTGAAGCTTTCTTT.

The chain combines TRBV2 with TRBJ1-2; no firm D call. The CDR3 is 12 residues long. Germline lookup yields CDR1 SNHLY and CDR2 FYNNEI. V gave up 7 bases and J gave up 0 bases, with 6 bases separating them. The CDR3 nucleotides are TGTGCCAGCACTCAAGCTAACTATGGCTACACCTTC. Its translation is CASTQANYGYTF.